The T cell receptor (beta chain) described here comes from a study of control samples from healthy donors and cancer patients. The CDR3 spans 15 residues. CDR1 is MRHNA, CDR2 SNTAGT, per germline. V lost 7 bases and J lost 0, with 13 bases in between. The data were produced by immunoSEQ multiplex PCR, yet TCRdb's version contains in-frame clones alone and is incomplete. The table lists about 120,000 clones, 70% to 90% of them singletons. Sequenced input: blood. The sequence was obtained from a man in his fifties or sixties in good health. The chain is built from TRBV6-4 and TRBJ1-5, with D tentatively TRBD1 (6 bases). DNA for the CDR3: TGTGCCAGCAAACTAACAGGGAGTAGCAATCAGCCCCAGCATTTT. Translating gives CASKLTGSSNQPQHF.